A selection of T cell receptor beta chains follows, all from one sample in a study of T cells in Graves' hyperthyroidism and ophthalmopathy. Via MiXCR, TCRdb re-called the multiplex PCR reads, giving one row per CDR3 protein. Here the sample spans fewer than 700,000 distinct CDR3 sequences, around 16% being singletons. Sequencing used blood. The receptors were gathered from a woman in her twenties or thirties with Graves' hyperthyroidism. Each CDR3 is given with its conserved first and last residue. A D gene is named only where the DNA matches it firmly. Expanded clones get a size class; other rows say once, few or many, or leave the size out.

d_gene: .
abundance: many
v_gene: TRBV24-1
j_gene: TRBJ2-1
CDR3aa: CATSDLPVTGVLNEQFF
CDR3nt: TGTGCCACCAGTGATTTGCCGGTGACGGGAGTGCTCAATGAGCAGTTCTTC

d_gene: TRBD1
abundance: many
v_gene: TRBV13
j_gene: TRBJ2-5
CDR3aa: CASSEGQGIETQYF
CDR3nt: TGTGCCAGCAGCGAGGGACAGGGAATAGAGACCCAGTACTTC

d_gene: .
abundance: many
v_gene: TRBV10-2
j_gene: TRBJ2-7
CDR3aa: CASKDRRVSEQYF
CDR3nt: TGCGCCAGCAAAGACAGGAGGGTAAGCGAGCAGTACTTC

d_gene: .
abundance: many
v_gene: TRBV25-1
j_gene: TRBJ2-7
CDR3aa: CASSRGWGEQYF
CDR3nt: TGTGCCAGCAGTCGGGGATGGGGGGAGCAGTACTTC

d_gene: .
abundance: few
v_gene: TRBV4-1
j_gene: TRBJ1-5
CDR3aa: CASSQDGGVGNQPQHF
CDR3nt: TGCGCCAGCAGCCAAGATGGGGGCGTAGGGAACCAGCCCCAGCATTTT

d_gene: TRBD2
abundance: many
v_gene: TRBV11-2
j_gene: TRBJ2-1
CDR3aa: CASSWTSGRSSYNEQFF
CDR3nt: TGTGCCAGCAGCTGGACTAGCGGGAGGAGCTCCTACAATGAGCAGTTCTTC

d_gene: TRBD1
abundance: many
v_gene: TRBV15
j_gene: TRBJ1-6
CDR3aa: CATRTGTANSPLHF
CDR3nt: TGTGCCACCAGGACCGGGACAGCGAATTCACCCCTCCACTTT

d_gene: .
abundance: few
v_gene: TRBV6-1
j_gene: TRBJ1-6
CDR3aa: CASRQGSYNSPLHF
CDR3nt: TGTGCCAGCAGACAGGGCTCCTATAATTCACCCCTCCACTTT

d_gene: TRBD2
abundance: many
v_gene: TRBV12-3/TRBV12-4
j_gene: TRBJ2-3
CDR3aa: CASRGLAGVYLSGDTQYF
CDR3nt: TGTGCCAGCAGGGGACTAGCGGGAGTCTATTTGTCTGGAGATACGCAGTATTTT

d_gene: .
abundance: few
v_gene: TRBV27
j_gene: TRBJ1-5
CDR3aa: CASSMGHLQPQHF
CDR3nt: TGTGCCAGCAGTATGGGACATTTACAACCCCAGCATTTT

d_gene: TRBD2
abundance: few
v_gene: TRBV10-1
j_gene: TRBJ2-3
CDR3aa: CASSTGTTTDTQYF
CDR3nt: TGCGCCAGCAGTACCGGGACTACTACAGATACGCAGTATTTT

d_gene: TRBD2
abundance: many
v_gene: TRBV2
j_gene: TRBJ2-1
CDR3aa: CASKLGLANNEQFF
CDR3nt: TGTGCCAGCAAGTTGGGACTAGCGAACAATGAGCAGTTCTTC

d_gene: TRBD1
abundance: many
v_gene: TRBV27
j_gene: TRBJ1-2
CDR3aa: CASFSSGGNYGYTF
CDR3nt: TGTGCCAGCTTTTCCTCAGGGGGCAACTATGGCTACACCTTC

d_gene: .
abundance: many
v_gene: TRBV6-1
j_gene: TRBJ2-1
CDR3aa: CASRRQRTDNEQFF
CDR3nt: TGTGCCAGCAGACGGCAGCGGACCGACAATGAGCAGTTCTTC

d_gene: .
abundance: few
v_gene: TRBV7-9
j_gene: TRBJ1-4
CDR3aa: CASRRQTEKLFF
CDR3nt: TGTGCCAGCAGGAGACAGACTGAAAAACTGTTTTTT

d_gene: TRBD1
abundance: many
v_gene: TRBV18
j_gene: TRBJ1-4
CDR3aa: CASSPTTGVGEKLFF
CDR3nt: TGTGCCAGCTCACCAACGACAGGGGTGGGTGAAAAACTGTTTTTT

d_gene: TRBD2
abundance: many
v_gene: TRBV7-9
j_gene: TRBJ2-7
CDR3aa: CASSPLLAGYEQYF
CDR3nt: TGTGCCAGCAGCCCACTTCTAGCGGGATACGAGCAGTACTTC

d_gene: .
abundance: .
v_gene: TRBV7-8
j_gene: TRBJ1-2
CDR3aa: CASSLKGRNYGYTF
CDR3nt: TGTGCCAGCAGCCTTAAGGGGAGAAACTATGGCTACACCTTC

d_gene: TRBD2
abundance: many
v_gene: TRBV11-2
j_gene: TRBJ2-3
CDR3aa: CASSTGTSGRVGTDTQYF
CDR3nt: TGTGCCAGCAGCACCGGGACTAGCGGGAGAGTCGGCACAGATACGCAGTATTTT

d_gene: .
abundance: many
v_gene: TRBV4-2
j_gene: TRBJ1-1
CDR3aa: CASSQRQENTEAFF
CDR3nt: TGTGCCAGCAGCCAGAGACAGGAAAACACTGAAGCTTTCTTT

d_gene: .
abundance: few
v_gene: TRBV9
j_gene: TRBJ2-7
CDR3aa: CASSVADAYSYEQYF
CDR3nt: TGTGCCAGCAGCGTAGCTGACGCCTACTCCTACGAGCAGTACTTC

d_gene: .
abundance: many
v_gene: TRBV5-5
j_gene: TRBJ1-1
CDR3aa: CASRAGVMNTEAFF
CDR3nt: TGTGCCAGCAGGGCAGGGGTGATGAACACTGAAGCTTTCTTT

d_gene: .
abundance: .
v_gene: TRBV7-9
j_gene: TRBJ2-6
CDR3aa: CASSLAYVRGGSGANVLTF
CDR3nt: TGTGCCAGCAGCTTAGCGTACGTCCGGGGAGGATCCGGGGCCAACGTCCTGACTTTC

d_gene: .
abundance: many
v_gene: TRBV2
j_gene: TRBJ2-1
CDR3aa: CASSVNSYNEQFF
CDR3nt: TGTGCCAGCAGTGTCAACTCGTACAATGAGCAGTTCTTC

d_gene: .
abundance: many
v_gene: TRBV5-1
j_gene: TRBJ2-1
CDR3aa: CASSSSPILPDNEQFF
CDR3nt: TGCGCCAGCAGCTCCTCCCCCATTCTTCCTGACAATGAGCAGTTCTTC

d_gene: TRBD2
abundance: .
v_gene: TRBV4-1
j_gene: TRBJ2-7
CDR3aa: CASSQGGVAGAPNEQYF
CDR3nt: TGCGCCAGCAGCCAAGGGGGGGTAGCGGGAGCTCCCAACGAGCAGTACTTC

d_gene: .
abundance: many
v_gene: TRBV28
j_gene: TRBJ1-1
CDR3aa: CASSTFGGAKPGAAFF
CDR3nt: TGTGCCAGCAGTACTTTTGGGGGCGCCAAACCCGGAGCAGCTTTCTTT

d_gene: .
abundance: .
v_gene: TRBV2
j_gene: TRBJ2-1
CDR3aa: CASSQDLVDNEQFF
CDR3nt: TGCGCCAGCAGCCAAGATTTGGTAGACAATGAGCAGTTCTTC

d_gene: TRBD1
abundance: .
v_gene: TRBV6-1
j_gene: TRBJ1-1
CDR3aa: CASSMTGGTEAFF
CDR3nt: TGTGCCAGCAGTATGACAGGGGGCACTGAAGCTTTCTTT

d_gene: .
abundance: many
v_gene: TRBV5-6
j_gene: TRBJ2-7
CDR3aa: CASSFGTDTYEQYF
CDR3nt: TGTGCCAGCAGCTTCGGGACTGATACCTACGAGCAGTACTTC

d_gene: .
abundance: .
v_gene: TRBV19
j_gene: TRBJ1-2
CDR3aa: CASRSVGYGYTF
CDR3nt: TGTGCCAGTCGCAGCGTGGGATATGGCTACACCTTC

d_gene: .
abundance: few
v_gene: TRBV29-1
j_gene: TRBJ2-1
CDR3aa: CSVDLANEQFF
CDR3nt: TGCAGCGTCGATCTAGCAAATGAGCAGTTCTTC

d_gene: .
abundance: .
v_gene: TRBV7-2
j_gene: TRBJ2-1
CDR3aa: CASRSIREQFF
CDR3nt: TGTGCCAGCAGGTCGATTCGAGAGCAGTTCTTC

d_gene: TRBD2
abundance: few
v_gene: TRBV7-9
j_gene: TRBJ2-7
CDR3aa: CASSSEILAGLEPEQYF
CDR3nt: TGTGCCAGCAGCTCTGAGATACTAGCGGGGCTGGAGCCCGAGCAGTACTTC

d_gene: .
abundance: many
v_gene: TRBV6-1
j_gene: TRBJ1-1
CDR3aa: CASSYPGRGRATEAFF
CDR3nt: TGTGCCAGCAGTTACCCGGGCAGGGGACGGGCAACTGAAGCTTTCTTT

d_gene: .
abundance: .
v_gene: TRBV7-3
j_gene: TRBJ2-6
CDR3aa: CASSLTAALGGANVLTF
CDR3nt: TGTGCCAGCAGCTTAACTGCAGCCCTCGGTGGGGCCAACGTCCTGACTTTC

d_gene: .
abundance: .
v_gene: TRBV24-1
j_gene: TRBJ2-1
CDR3aa: CATSERSGTGNNNEQFF
CDR3nt: TGTGCCACCAGTGAAAGATCGGGCACAGGGAATAACAATGAGCAGTTCTTC

d_gene: .
abundance: many
v_gene: TRBV20-1
j_gene: TRBJ2-7
CDR3aa: CSARGHRTYEQYF
CDR3nt: TGCAGTGCTAGAGGCCACAGGACCTACGAGCAGTACTTC

d_gene: TRBD1
abundance: few
v_gene: TRBV20-1
j_gene: TRBJ2-3
CDR3aa: CSAGQGAGDTQYF
CDR3nt: TGCAGTGCCGGACAGGGGGCGGGGGATACGCAGTATTTT

d_gene: .
abundance: few
v_gene: TRBV18
j_gene: TRBJ2-3
CDR3aa: CASSPLSVANTDTQYF
CDR3nt: TGTGCCAGCTCACCACTTAGCGTGGCAAACACAGATACGCAGTATTTT

d_gene: TRBD1
abundance: many
v_gene: TRBV27
j_gene: TRBJ1-2
CDR3aa: CASSPTTGIRGYTF
CDR3nt: TGTGCCAGCAGTCCAACGACAGGGATCCGTGGCTACACCTTC

d_gene: TRBD1
abundance: once
v_gene: TRBV9
j_gene: TRBJ2-1
CDR3aa: CASSPRTITGVKDEQFF
CDR3nt: TGTGCCAGCAGCCCACGTACGATTACAGGGGTGAAGGATGAGCAGTTCTTC

d_gene: .
abundance: few
v_gene: TRBV5-6
j_gene: TRBJ1-4
CDR3aa: CASSLALGRVEKLFF
CDR3nt: TGTGCCAGCAGCTTGGCCCTGGGAAGGGTCGAAAAACTGTTTTTT

d_gene: TRBD1
abundance: .
v_gene: TRBV7-2
j_gene: TRBJ2-7
CDR3aa: CASSPISGQSYEQYF
CDR3nt: TGTGCCAGCAGCCCTATCTCGGGACAGTCCTACGAGCAGTACTTC

d_gene: .
abundance: .
v_gene: TRBV24-1
j_gene: TRBJ1-1
CDR3aa: CATSDATGNTEAFF
CDR3nt: TGTGCCACCAGTGATGCGACAGGGAACACTGAAGCTTTCTTT

d_gene: TRBD2
abundance: few
v_gene: TRBV2
j_gene: TRBJ2-7
CDR3aa: CASSEIRTSGIYEQYF
CDR3nt: TGTGCCAGCAGTGAAATCCGGACTAGCGGGATCTACGAGCAGTACTTC

d_gene: TRBD2
abundance: many
v_gene: TRBV28
j_gene: TRBJ2-7
CDR3aa: CASSYFLAGTYEQYF
CDR3nt: TGTGCCAGCAGTTACTTCCTAGCGGGGACCTACGAGCAGTACTTC

d_gene: .
abundance: many
v_gene: TRBV29-1
j_gene: TRBJ2-7
CDR3aa: CSAATSGEPYEQYF
CDR3nt: TGCAGCGCCGCAACCTCAGGGGAACCCTACGAGCAGTACTTC

d_gene: TRBD2
abundance: many
v_gene: TRBV27
j_gene: TRBJ2-1
CDR3aa: CASSLYVAGHYNEQFF
CDR3nt: TGTGCCAGCAGTTTATATGTAGCGGGTCACTACAATGAGCAGTTCTTC

d_gene: .
abundance: many
v_gene: TRBV12-3/TRBV12-4
j_gene: TRBJ2-3
CDR3aa: CASSLGDKDTQYF
CDR3nt: TGTGCCAGCAGTTTAGGAGACAAAGATACGCAGTATTTT

d_gene: TRBD2
abundance: few
v_gene: TRBV28
j_gene: TRBJ2-2
CDR3aa: CASSSTILGLAGHIGELFF
CDR3nt: TGTGCCAGCAGTTCAACTATTTTGGGACTAGCGGGACATATCGGGGAGCTGTTTTTT

d_gene: TRBD1
abundance: few
v_gene: TRBV9
j_gene: TRBJ1-6
CDR3aa: CASSPKTGWNSPLHF
CDR3nt: TGTGCCAGCAGCCCCAAGACAGGGTGGAATTCACCCCTCCACTTT

d_gene: .
abundance: .
v_gene: TRBV3-1
j_gene: TRBJ2-5
CDR3aa: CASSLGGGEWETQYF
CDR3nt: TGTGCCAGCAGTCTCGGAGGGGGCGAGTGGGAGACCCAGTACTTC